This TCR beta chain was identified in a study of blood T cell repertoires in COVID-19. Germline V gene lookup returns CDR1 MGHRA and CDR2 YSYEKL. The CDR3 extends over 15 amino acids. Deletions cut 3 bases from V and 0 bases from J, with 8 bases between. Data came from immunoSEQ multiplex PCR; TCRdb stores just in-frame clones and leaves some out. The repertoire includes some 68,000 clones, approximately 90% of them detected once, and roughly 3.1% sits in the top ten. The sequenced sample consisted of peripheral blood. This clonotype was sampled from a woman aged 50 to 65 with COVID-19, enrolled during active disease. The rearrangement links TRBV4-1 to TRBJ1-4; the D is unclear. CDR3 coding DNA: TGCGCCAGCAGCCATCAGGTTGCAACTAATGAAAAACTGTTTTTT. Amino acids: CASSHQVATNEKLFF.